Following are 5 T cell receptor beta chains from one sample sequenced in a study of identical twins. A single record per CDR3 protein comes from TCRdb applying MiXCR to the 5' RACE reads. The repertoire holds hundreds of thousands of distinct CDR3 sequences, with about 7.3% as singletons. The data also belong to a second study, concerning yellow fever vaccine responses in identical twins.

The sequencing input was memory (CD45RO+) T cells sorted from blood. All receptors come from a young woman in good health.

Many counts were recorded for this clonotype. This chain joins TRBV28 and TRBJ2-1; 8 positions match TRBD1. This CDR3 contains 15 residues. Germline-derived CDR1 and CDR2 are MDHEN and SYDVKM. The V gene end was trimmed by 6 bases and the J gene end by 4 bases; junction bases not matched to a gene: 8. CDR3 DNA sequence: TGTGCCAGCAGCCGACAGGGGATGGTGTACAATGAGCAGTTCTTC. It yields the protein CASSRQGMVYNEQFF.

This clonotype has a handful of counts. The chain is built from TRBV11-2 and TRBJ2-5; D is unresolved. Germline CDR1 SGHAT, CDR2 FQNNGV. The V end was cut by 7 bases, the J end by 4 bases, with 10 bases between. The CDR3 is 12 residues long. The DNA of the CDR3 is TGTGCCAGCACCACCGGAAGAGAGACCCAGTACTTC. This encodes CASTTGRETQYF.

This clonotype was seen only a few times. The rearrangement links TRBV27 to TRBJ2-7; D possibly corresponds to TRBD2 (5 bases). The V end was cut by 7 bases, the J end by 1 base, with 11 bases between. The germline V gene has CDR1 MNHEY and CDR2 SMNVEV (reference sequence). The CDR3 spans 13 residues. Here the CDR3 reads CASIGRESYEQYF. The CDR3, as DNA: TGTGCCAGCATTGGAAGGGAGTCCTACGAGCAGTACTTC.

The chain uses TRBV11-2 and TRBJ2-1; 9 bases agree with TRBD2. The CDR3 consists of 15 residues. V gave up 4 bases and J gave up 4 bases; unmatched junction bases: 5. The germline V gene encodes CDR1 SGHAT and CDR2 FQNNGV. The CDR3 DNA is TGTGCCAGCAGCTCCCGACTAGCGGAATACAATGAGCAGTTCTTC. Translating gives CASSSRLAEYNEQFF.

This chain connects TRBV10-3 to TRBJ2-2, with D uncertain. Germline CDR1 ENHRY, CDR2 SYGVKD. This CDR3 is 14 amino acids long. Trimming took 0 bases from V and 13 from J, leaving 15 bases between them. CDR3: CAISESPPPVGLFF. CDR3 coding DNA: TGTGCCATCAGTGAGTCGCCACCTCCGGTTGGGCTGTTTTTT.